This T cell receptor beta chain emerged from a study of T cell clonotyping in hematopoietic cell transplantation. Whole-study findings and limits: Graft donor and pretransplant recipient Inverse Simpson Index values predicted broader posttransplant TCR diversity. Few recipient clonotypes overlapped donors; over 97% were de novo at given depth.

Time point reported: recipient sample about 28 days before transplant, after cytoreduction. V shed 3 bases, J shed 4 bases, and the junction held 4 bases outside the gene matches. This CDR3 has 15 amino acids. Germline V gene sequence: CDR1 SGDLS, CDR2 YYNGEE. With respect to this clone: Its matching antigen is unknown.

The table came from immunoSEQ multiplex PCR; TCRdb's copy has only in-frame clones and leaves some out. The data show some 45,000 clones, with roughly four fifths seen just once and roughly 5.7% held by the top ten. Sequenced here: peripheral blood mononuclear cells, sampled before stem cell transplant. The V call is TRBV9, the J call TRBJ1-4; 9 positions agree with TRBD1. The sequence was collected from a man aged 60 to 75 with myelodysplastic syndrome. Some clones in this sample may be carry-over from other donors' samples. In DNA, the CDR3 is TGTGCCAGCAGCGCGGACAGGGGACTTAATGAAAAACTGTTTTTT. Protein sequence: CASSADRGLNEKLFF.